This paragraph reports one TCR beta chain. The antigen is unknown. V lost 8 bases, J lost 3 bases, and 14 bases lay in between. The CDR3 covers 13 residues. Germline V CDR1 and CDR2: SGHTA, FQGNSA. This sample was taken from a study of breast tumors, draining lymph nodes, adjacent tissues. TCRdb passed the multiplex PCR reads through MiXCR, listing each CDR3 protein once. The sample includes approximately 8,000 distinct CDR3 sequences, around 70% of them seen just once. Findings and limits, study-wide: Tumors had less TCR diversity than lymph nodes, more than nontumor tissue.

Sequencing was done on a sample of tumor-adjacent breast tissue. The rearrangement joins TRBV7-2 to TRBJ2-7; maybe TRBD2 (6 bases). This receptor was obtained from a female donor with breast cancer. Some clones in this sample may be carry-over from other donors' samples. The CDR3 DNA sequence: TGTGCCAGCGGGACTTTCCTCCTCTACGAGCAGTACTTC. Protein sequence: CASGTFLLYEQYF. The full variable domain, in which reference TRBV7-2 and TRBJ2-7 provide the parts outside the CDR3, is GAGVSQSPSNKVTEKGKDVELRCDPISGHTALYWYRQSLGQGLEFLIYFQGNSAPDKSGLPSDRFSAERTGGSVSTLTIQRTQQEDSAVYLCASGTFLLYEQYFGPGTRLTVT.